Below, 29 T cell receptor beta chains from the same sample are listed, as sequenced in a study of T cell responses to AZD1222 COVID-19 vaccine. Sequencing was performed with immunoSEQ multiplex PCR; in TCRdb, only in-frame clones are kept and a portion is missing. This table has about 120,000 clones, about nine tenths appearing once. This specimen was peripheral blood, taken 28 days after the second AZD1222 dose. The receptor set was obtained from an adult who received the AZD1222 COVID-19 vaccine.

V gene TRBV18 combines with J gene TRBJ1-5; no clear D. Per germline, CDR1 KGHSH and CDR2 LQKENI. This CDR3 is built from 16 residues. The germline V and J ends were trimmed by 2 bases and 2 bases, with 13 bases remaining between them. The CDR3 DNA reads TGTGCCAGCTCACCAGGATTGGGAGTGGGCAATCAGCCCCAGCATTTT. This codes for CASSPGLGVGNQPQHF.

The rearrangement links TRBV10-2 to TRBJ2-5, with 12 bases identical to TRBD1. Trimming took 1 base from V and 4 from J; bases not matched to a gene: 4. CDR1 is WSHSY, CDR2 SAAADI, per germline. The CDR3 runs 16 residues. The CDR3 sequence is CASSEWGQGARETQYF. The CDR3 region has the DNA TGCGCCAGCAGTGAGTGGGGACAGGGGGCGCGAGAGACCCAGTACTTC.

The chain uses TRBV9 and TRBJ2-7; 10 bases are shared with TRBD2. From germline, CDR1 is SGDLS and CDR2 YYNGEE. The length of the CDR3 is 12 residues. V gave up 10 bases and J gave up 4 bases; unmatched junction bases: 5. The CDR3 sequence is CASGLAKYEQYF. The CDR3 DNA reads as TGTGCCTCGGGACTAGCGAAGTACGAGCAGTACTTC.

V and J are TRBV28 and TRBJ2-7; D is uncertain. The CDR3 consists of 11 residues. Germline CDR1 reads MDHEN; CDR2 reads SYDVKM. The germline V and J ends were trimmed by 4 bases and 4 bases, with 5 bases remaining between them. As DNA, the CDR3 is TGTGCCAGCAGTTCCGTATACGAGCAGTACTTC. As protein: CASSSVYEQYF.

V is TRBV19 and J is TRBJ2-7; D not certain. CDR1 is LNHDA and CDR2 is SQIVND in the germline V gene (reference sequence). The V end was cut by 3 bases, the J end by 7 bases, with 13 bases between. The CDR3 has 13 amino acids. The CDR3 DNA follows: TGTGCCAGTAGTATCCTAGTGGGTGGAGAGCAGTACTTC. This sequence encodes CASSILVGGEQYF.

The chain has TRBV28 and TRBJ1-6, with 10 bases that match TRBD1. This CDR3 contains 17 residues. Germline CDR1 and CDR2: MDHEN and SYDVKM. Germline trimming cut 1 base from V and 7 bases from J; bases unmatched to any gene: 7. The CDR3 bases are TGTGCCAGCAGTTTATATGGACAGGGGGTGTCGAATTCACCCCTCCACTTT. The encoded protein is CASSLYGQGVSNSPLHF.

In nucleotides, the CDR3 is TGTGCCAGCGGATTACTCTCCGGGACGGCCAATTCACCCCTCCACTTT. Translating gives CASGLLSGTANSPLHF. The rearrangement uses TRBV28 and TRBJ1-6; TRBD1 might be the D (5 bases). The germline V and J ends were trimmed by 8 bases and 7 bases, with 21 bases remaining between them. The germline V gene has CDR1 MDHEN and CDR2 SYDVKM. The CDR3 is 16 amino acids.

J is TRBJ1-2 and V is TRBV7-9; D gene unclear. V was trimmed by 2 bases and J by 2 bases, leaving 6 bases between them. Germline V gene sequence: CDR1 SEHNR, CDR2 FQNEAQ (reference sequence). The CDR3 totals 13 residues. The CDR3 sequence: CASSLQANYGYTF. The CDR3 bases are TGTGCCAGCAGCTTACAGGCGAACTATGGCTACACCTTC.

V usage is TRBV9 and J usage is TRBJ2-7; 13 bases agree with TRBD2. CDR1 is SGDLS and CDR2 is YYNGEE in the germline V gene. V lost 2 bases and J lost 1; bases outside the gene matches: 3. The CDR3 covers 16 residues. Here the CDR3 reads CASSVGLAGESYEQYF. DNA of the CDR3: TGTGCCAGCAGCGTCGGACTAGCGGGAGAATCCTACGAGCAGTACTTC.

This chain joins TRBV5-1 and TRBJ1-1, with D perhaps TRBD1 (5 bases). Germline V gene lookup returns CDR1 SGHRS and CDR2 YFSETQ. This CDR3 has 15 residues. The germline V and J ends were trimmed by 0 bases and 4 bases, with 13 bases remaining between them. The CDR3 DNA reads TGCGCCAGCAGCTTGGAGGTCGGGGGGTCCACTGAAGCTTTCTTT. Translation: CASSLEVGGSTEAFF.

This chain's CDR3 is CASSTGTGETQYF. In DNA form, the CDR3 reads TGCGCCAGCAGCACCGGGACAGGGGAGACCCAGTACTTC. V usage is TRBV5-1 and J usage is TRBJ2-5, with 9 bases aligning to TRBD1. Trimming at V came to 4 bases and at J to 5 bases, leaving 3 bases not matched to a gene. CDR3 length: 13 amino acids. CDR1 and CDR2 (germline): SGHRS, YFSETQ.

The genes are TRBV28 and TRBJ1-1; D is unresolved. In germline, CDR1 is MDHEN, CDR2 SYDVKM. CDR3 length equals 12 residues. Between the trimmed V and J ends, which lost 6 bases and 11 bases, there was a span of 16 bases. The CDR3 DNA sequence: TGTGCCAGCAGCCAACGGTGGGGTTGGGCTTTCTTT. Protein sequence: CASSQRWGWAFF.

The chain uses TRBV18 and TRBJ1-3, with 7 bases that match TRBD1. V was pared by 6 bases and J by 6 bases, with 11 bases of the junction left unmatched. CDR1 and CDR2 from the germline V gene are KGHSH and LQKENI. This CDR3 is built from 15 residues. CDR3 region: CASSPIQGRENTIYF. The CDR3 DNA follows: TGTGCCAGCTCTCCCATACAGGGGCGCGAAAACACCATATATTTT.

The chain recombines TRBV7-9 with TRBJ2-7; D is possibly TRBD2 (6 bases). CDR1 SEHNR and CDR2 FQNEAQ come from the germline V gene (reference sequence). The V gene lost 5 bases and the J gene lost 5 bases, with 13 bases spanning the gap. This CDR3 is 13 amino acids long. CDR3 region: CASSRGLANEQYF. The DNA for the CDR3 is TGTGCCAGCAGCCGAGGGCTAGCGAACGAGCAGTACTTC.

The rearrangement links TRBV2 to TRBJ2-7; D uncertain. Germline V gives CDR1 SNHLY, CDR2 FYNNEI. V was trimmed by 0 bases and J by 0 bases, leaving 6 bases between them. The CDR3 runs to 14 residues. DNA for the CDR3: TGTGCCAGCAGTGAAGCGAGGAGCTCCTACGAGCAGTACTTC. Its protein product is CASSEARSSYEQYF.

The V gene is TRBV5-8, the J gene TRBJ2-7; tentative D call: TRBD1 (6 bases). The CDR3 spans 14 residues. The germline V gene encodes CDR1 SGHTS and CDR2 YDEGEE. Trimming stripped 5 bases from V and 1 base from J, with 13 bases between. CDR3 DNA: TGTGCCAGCAGTATCAGGGGCACGTCCTACGAGCAGTACTTC. It encodes CASSIRGTSYEQYF.

The CDR3 is CASSQGGQGQAFF. As DNA, the CDR3 is TGTGCCAGCAGCCAAGGGGGACAGGGACAAGCTTTCTTT. The chain couples TRBV3-1 (or the pseudogene TRBV3-2) to TRBJ1-1; 9 bases are shared with TRBD1. The CDR3 is 13 amino acids. Per the germline V gene, CDR1 is LGHDT and CDR2 is YNNKEL (reference sequence). Trimming removed 1 base from V and 9 bases from J; junction bases left unmatched: 3.

This chain links TRBV28 with TRBJ1-4; D remains ambiguous. CDR3 length: 15 residues. Trimming removed 5 bases from V and 7 bases from J, with 17 bases in between. CDR1 and CDR2 from the germline V gene are MDHEN and SYDVKM. The CDR3 nucleotides read TGTGCCAGCAGTCCCCCGGGCCGCTCAGGTGAAAAACTGTTTTTT. Amino acids: CASSPPGRSGEKLFF.

In this sample, this clone turned up once. The chain employs TRBV27 and TRBJ1-1; 8 nucleotides align to TRBD1. This CDR3 spans 15 amino acids. The J segment lost 3 bases and the V segment lost 5 bases, leaving 8 bases of the junction unmatched. CDR1 MNHEY and CDR2 SMNVEV come from the germline V gene (reference sequence). The chain's CDR3 is CASSLAWTGHTEAFF. CDR3 nucleotide sequence: TGTGCCAGCAGTCTCGCGTGGACAGGGCACACTGAAGCTTTCTTT.

The J gene is TRBJ1-2, the V gene TRBV6-5, with D maybe TRBD1 (5 bases). V was trimmed by 0 bases and J by 2 bases, leaving 13 bases between them. Germline V gene data show CDR1 as MNHEY and CDR2 as SVGAGI. CDR3 length equals 16 residues. As DNA, the CDR3 is TGTGCCAGCAGTTACTCAGGGGTGCTGGCAAACTATGGCTACACCTTC. Its translation is CASSYSGVLANYGYTF.

V is TRBV6-4 and J is TRBJ1-6; a weak D match, TRBD1 (6 bases). V shed 6 bases and J shed 3 bases, with 21 bases lying between them. The CDR3 contains 18 residues. Germline loops: CDR1 MRHNA, CDR2 SNTAGT. The CDR3 region has the DNA TGTGCCAGCAGCCCCAGAGAAGCAGGGGCGGACTATAATTCACCCCTCCACTTT. Its translation: CASSPREAGADYNSPLHF.

This chain connects TRBV18 to TRBJ2-2; D gene ambiguous. Trimming removed 3 bases from V and 4 bases from J, with 12 bases in between. Germline V gene sequence: CDR1 KGHSH, CDR2 LQKENI. CDR3 length equals 15 residues. CDR3 sequence (DNA): TGTGCCAGCTCACCTAGACATATGAGCACCGGGGAGCTGTTTTTT. This gives the protein CASSPRHMSTGELFF.

In DNA form, the CDR3 reads TGTGCCAGCATCGCCGGGGGCGCCGGCTACGAGCAGTACTTC. This translates into CASIAGGAGYEQYF. The rearrangement uses TRBV6-6 and TRBJ2-7; D tentatively fits TRBD1 or TRBD2 (6 bases each). CDR1 and CDR2 from the germline V gene are MNHNY and SVGAGI (reference sequence). The V gene lost 7 bases and the J gene lost 3 bases, with 16 bases spanning the gap. This CDR3 is built from 14 residues.

The chain recombines TRBV7-9 with TRBJ1-3; D gene uncertain. From germline, CDR1 is SEHNR and CDR2 FQNEAQ (reference sequence). V was clipped by 4 bases and J by 0 bases, with 10 bases between them. The length of the CDR3 is 15 residues. The DNA of the CDR3 is TGTGCCAGCAGCTCCGGGGTTTACTCTGGAAACACCATATATTTT. Protein sequence: CASSSGVYSGNTIYF. The whole variable domain, remainder taken from reference TRBV7-9 and TRBJ1-3, is DTGVSQNPRHKITKRGQNVTFRCDPISEHNRLYWYRQTLGQGPEFLTYFQNEAQLEKSRLLSDRFSAERPKGSFSTLEIQRTEQGDSAMYLCASSSGVYSGNTIYFGEGSWLTVV.

The table lists this clone with many counts. The sample carries other DNA sequences with the same CDR3. This rearrangement joins TRBV5-1 to TRBJ2-7, with 11 nucleotides matching TRBD2. The V and J ends lost 0 bases and 6 bases, in that order; junction bases with no gene match: 2. The germline V gene has CDR1 SGHRS and CDR2 YFSETQ. This CDR3 contains 14 residues. The CDR3 DNA sequence: TGCGCCAGCAGCTTGGCCCTAGCGGGAGGCGAGCAGTACTTC. It codes for CASSLALAGGEQYF.

V and J are TRBV18 and TRBJ2-7; D perhaps matches TRBD2 (5 bases). V lost 5 bases to trimming and J lost 5 bases, with 10 bases between them. Germline lookup yields CDR1 KGHSH and CDR2 LQKENI. The CDR3 has 12 amino acids. The CDR3 loop reads CASSSEGHEQYF. The CDR3 DNA is TGTGCCAGCTCATCCGAGGGCCACGAGCAGTACTTC.

The chain uses TRBV6-6 and TRBJ1-1; D uncertain. CDR3 length: 10 amino acids. Germline V lookup: CDR1 MNHNY, CDR2 SVGAGI (reference sequence). V lost 6 bases to trimming and J lost 8 bases, with 7 bases between them. In nucleotides, the CDR3 is TGTGCCAGCAGGAGCAACGAAGCTTTCTTT. Amino acid sequence: CASRSNEAFF.

This clone has a single count. V gene TRBV2 combines with J gene TRBJ2-6; the D is unclear. This CDR3 contains 15 residues. Germline-derived CDR1 and CDR2 are SNHLY and FYNNEI. With 5 bases removed from V and 1 base from J, the gap between germline ends came to 9 bases. CDR3 region: CASSLERSGANVLTF. The DNA of the CDR3 is TGTGCCAGCAGTTTAGAGCGTTCTGGGGCCAACGTCCTGACTTTC. The variable domain in full, with the rest retrieved from reference TRBV2 and TRBJ2-6, is EPEVTQTPSHQVTQMGQEVILRCVPISNHLYFYWYRQILGQKVEFLVSFYNNEISEKSEIFDDQFSVERPDGSNFTLKIRSTKLEDSAMYFCASSLERSGANVLTFGAGSRLTVL.

The chain uses TRBV6-5 and TRBJ2-7, with TRBD2 matching 14 bases. The V and J ends lost 2 bases and 7 bases, in that order; junction bases with no gene match: 4. CDR1 is MNHEY and CDR2 is SVGAGI in the germline V gene. The CDR3 length is 15 residues. The CDR3 DNA reads TGTGCCAGCAGTTACGGACTAGCGGGAGGTGGGGAGCAGTACTTC. As protein: CASSYGLAGGGEQYF.